Below, 14 T cell receptor beta chains from the same sample are listed, as sequenced in a study of T cell responses to AZD1222 COVID-19 vaccine. Measured with immunoSEQ multiplex PCR; TCRdb has only the in-frame clones, and not every one. The sample consists of some 110,000 clones, roughly 82% of them appearing once. The sample was peripheral blood, taken on day 0 of AZD1222 vaccination. The receptors stem from an adult in good health.

The chain is built from TRBV2 and TRBJ1-1; D remains unclear. V was shortened by 3 bases and J by 3 bases, with 2 bases between the two germline ends. This CDR3 has 11 residues. Germline CDR1 reads SNHLY; CDR2 reads FYNNEI. CDR3 loop: CASSDYTEAFF. The CDR3 nucleotides are TGTGCCAGCAGTGATTACACTGAAGCTTTCTTT.

The V call is TRBV7-9, the J call TRBJ2-4, with D perhaps matching TRBD1 (6 bases). Germline V gene sequence: CDR1 SEHNR, CDR2 FQNEAQ (reference sequence). This CDR3 comprises 16 residues. The V end lost 7 bases, the J end lost 8 bases, and 24 bases lay between the germline ends. The CDR3 protein is CASTIGPGTKGDIQYF. The CDR3 nucleotides read TGTGCCAGCACCATTGGCCCTGGGACGAAGGGGGACATTCAGTACTTC.

Of note for this clone: This sample includes further DNA sequences coding for the same CDR3. The genes are TRBV20-1 and TRBJ1-2; D ambiguous. Trimming stripped 4 bases from V and 4 bases from J, with 7 bases between. The germline gives CDR1 DFQATT, CDR2 SNEGSKA (reference sequence). This CDR3 spans 11 amino acids. DNA for the CDR3: TGCAGTGCTACGGACTCCTATGGCTACACCTTC. Encoded protein: CSATDSYGYTF.

V usage is TRBV29-1 and J usage is TRBJ2-5, with 9 bases aligning to TRBD1. Trimming at V came to 6 bases and at J to 5 bases, leaving 7 bases not matched to a gene. The germline CDR1 and CDR2 sequences are SQVTM and ANQGSEA. The length of the CDR3 is 13 residues. The chain's CDR3 is CSVYRGRGETQYF. The CDR3 coding sequence is TGCAGCGTCTACAGGGGGCGGGGGGAGACCCAGTACTTC. The whole variable domain, filled in from reference TRBV29-1 and TRBJ2-5, reads SAVISQKPSRDICQRGTSLTIQCQVDSQVTMMFWYRQQPGQSLTLIATANQGSEATYESGFVIDKFPISRPNLTFSTLTVSNMSPEDSSIYLCSVYRGRGETQYFGPGTRLLVL.

Many counts were recorded for this clone. The CDR3 nucleotides are TGTGCCTGGAGTGTACCACAGGGAGGCAGTCAGCCCCAGCATTTT. Translation gives CAWSVPQGGSQPQHF. V is TRBV30 and J is TRBJ1-5; tentative D call: TRBD1 (6 bases). Trimming shortened V by 0 bases and J by 6 bases, and 15 bases separated the two germline ends. CDR1 and CDR2 (germline): GTSNPN, SVGIG (reference sequence). The CDR3 spans 15 residues.

This chain uses TRBV4-1 with TRBJ1-5; D is unclear. Trimming shortened V by 5 bases and J by 3 bases, and 8 bases separated the two germline ends. CDR3 length: 13 amino acids. In germline, CDR1 is MGHRA, CDR2 YSYEKL. The CDR3 region is CASSGQLNQPQHF. The CDR3 coding sequence is TGCGCCAGCAGCGGGCAGCTCAATCAGCCCCAGCATTTT.

This chain joins TRBV27 and TRBJ1-2, with D tentatively TRBD1 (5 bases). Germline V gene lookup returns CDR1 MNHEY and CDR2 SMNVEV (reference sequence). The ends were cut back, 6 bases at V and 4 bases at J, with 24 bases in the middle. The CDR3 is 17 residues long. CDR3 amino acids: CASRPLGGEGFGYGYTF. The CDR3 DNA reads TGTGCCAGCAGGCCTCTTGGCGGAGAGGGGTTTGGCTATGGCTACACCTTC.

The chain is built from TRBV29-1 and TRBJ1-1; D perhaps matches TRBD1 (6 bases). V gave up 6 bases and J gave up 0 bases, with 11 bases separating them. Germline V CDR1 and CDR2: SQVTM, ANQGSEA. This CDR3 is 13 amino acids long. The CDR3 sequence: CSVVGQMNTEAFF. The CDR3 DNA reads as TGCAGCGTAGTCGGACAGATGAACACTGAAGCTTTCTTT.

V is TRBV2 and J is TRBJ2-3; TRBD2 aligns across 7 bases. The CDR3 sequence is 16 residues long. V shed 2 bases and J 2 bases; nucleotides not matched to a gene: 7. Germline assignment: CDR1 SNHLY and CDR2 FYNNEI. CDR3 residues: CASSEIRLALTDTQYF. The CDR3 DNA follows: TGTGCCAGCAGTGAAATAAGACTAGCTCTCACAGATACGCAGTATTTT.

The chain uses TRBV18 and TRBJ1-3; D remains unclear. This CDR3 spans 14 amino acids. Germline CDR1 is KGHSH and CDR2 is LQKENI. The V and J ends lost 3 bases and 11 bases respectively, with 17 bases between them. Written as DNA, the CDR3 is TGTGCCAGCTCACCCCTCAACGGACCGCACGCCATATATTTT. It encodes CASSPLNGPHAIYF.

This clone turned up a few times. The chain couples TRBV28 to TRBJ1-1; no definite D call. Trimming shortened V by 6 bases and J by 0 bases, and 8 bases separated the two germline ends. CDR1 MDHEN and CDR2 SYDVKM come from the germline V gene. This CDR3 contains 13 residues. For the CDR3, the DNA is TGTGCCAGCAGCAATTACATGAACACTGAAGCTTTCTTT. It specifies CASSNYMNTEAFF.

The chain uses TRBV5-4 and TRBJ1-3; the D gene is possibly TRBD1 (6 bases). Germline CDR1 and CDR2: SGHNT and YYREEE (reference sequence). V was trimmed by 3 bases and J by 4 bases, leaving 11 bases between them. The CDR3 is 14 residues long. The CDR3 DNA reads as TGTGCCAGCAGCTCAATGGACAGCGGAAACACCATATATTTT. Its translation: CASSSMDSGNTIYF.

CDR3 protein: CASSRDSEQYF. Written as DNA, the CDR3 is TGTGCCAGCAGTCGGGACAGCGAGCAGTACTTC. This rearrangement joins TRBV3-1 (or the pseudogene TRBV3-2) to TRBJ2-7; 7 bases fit TRBD1. The CDR3 has 11 residues. V was pared by 6 bases and J by 6 bases, with 2 bases of the junction left unmatched. Germline assignment: CDR1 LGHDT and CDR2 YNNKEL (reference sequence).

The chain carries TRBV29-1 and TRBJ2-1, with D uncertain. Germline CDR1 is SQVTM and CDR2 is ANQGSEA. V was pared by 4 bases and J by 2 bases, with 9 bases between. CDR3 length equals 13 residues. The CDR3 region is CSVVKAPYNEQFF. The CDR3, as DNA: TGCAGCGTTGTAAAAGCACCCTACAATGAGCAGTTCTTC.